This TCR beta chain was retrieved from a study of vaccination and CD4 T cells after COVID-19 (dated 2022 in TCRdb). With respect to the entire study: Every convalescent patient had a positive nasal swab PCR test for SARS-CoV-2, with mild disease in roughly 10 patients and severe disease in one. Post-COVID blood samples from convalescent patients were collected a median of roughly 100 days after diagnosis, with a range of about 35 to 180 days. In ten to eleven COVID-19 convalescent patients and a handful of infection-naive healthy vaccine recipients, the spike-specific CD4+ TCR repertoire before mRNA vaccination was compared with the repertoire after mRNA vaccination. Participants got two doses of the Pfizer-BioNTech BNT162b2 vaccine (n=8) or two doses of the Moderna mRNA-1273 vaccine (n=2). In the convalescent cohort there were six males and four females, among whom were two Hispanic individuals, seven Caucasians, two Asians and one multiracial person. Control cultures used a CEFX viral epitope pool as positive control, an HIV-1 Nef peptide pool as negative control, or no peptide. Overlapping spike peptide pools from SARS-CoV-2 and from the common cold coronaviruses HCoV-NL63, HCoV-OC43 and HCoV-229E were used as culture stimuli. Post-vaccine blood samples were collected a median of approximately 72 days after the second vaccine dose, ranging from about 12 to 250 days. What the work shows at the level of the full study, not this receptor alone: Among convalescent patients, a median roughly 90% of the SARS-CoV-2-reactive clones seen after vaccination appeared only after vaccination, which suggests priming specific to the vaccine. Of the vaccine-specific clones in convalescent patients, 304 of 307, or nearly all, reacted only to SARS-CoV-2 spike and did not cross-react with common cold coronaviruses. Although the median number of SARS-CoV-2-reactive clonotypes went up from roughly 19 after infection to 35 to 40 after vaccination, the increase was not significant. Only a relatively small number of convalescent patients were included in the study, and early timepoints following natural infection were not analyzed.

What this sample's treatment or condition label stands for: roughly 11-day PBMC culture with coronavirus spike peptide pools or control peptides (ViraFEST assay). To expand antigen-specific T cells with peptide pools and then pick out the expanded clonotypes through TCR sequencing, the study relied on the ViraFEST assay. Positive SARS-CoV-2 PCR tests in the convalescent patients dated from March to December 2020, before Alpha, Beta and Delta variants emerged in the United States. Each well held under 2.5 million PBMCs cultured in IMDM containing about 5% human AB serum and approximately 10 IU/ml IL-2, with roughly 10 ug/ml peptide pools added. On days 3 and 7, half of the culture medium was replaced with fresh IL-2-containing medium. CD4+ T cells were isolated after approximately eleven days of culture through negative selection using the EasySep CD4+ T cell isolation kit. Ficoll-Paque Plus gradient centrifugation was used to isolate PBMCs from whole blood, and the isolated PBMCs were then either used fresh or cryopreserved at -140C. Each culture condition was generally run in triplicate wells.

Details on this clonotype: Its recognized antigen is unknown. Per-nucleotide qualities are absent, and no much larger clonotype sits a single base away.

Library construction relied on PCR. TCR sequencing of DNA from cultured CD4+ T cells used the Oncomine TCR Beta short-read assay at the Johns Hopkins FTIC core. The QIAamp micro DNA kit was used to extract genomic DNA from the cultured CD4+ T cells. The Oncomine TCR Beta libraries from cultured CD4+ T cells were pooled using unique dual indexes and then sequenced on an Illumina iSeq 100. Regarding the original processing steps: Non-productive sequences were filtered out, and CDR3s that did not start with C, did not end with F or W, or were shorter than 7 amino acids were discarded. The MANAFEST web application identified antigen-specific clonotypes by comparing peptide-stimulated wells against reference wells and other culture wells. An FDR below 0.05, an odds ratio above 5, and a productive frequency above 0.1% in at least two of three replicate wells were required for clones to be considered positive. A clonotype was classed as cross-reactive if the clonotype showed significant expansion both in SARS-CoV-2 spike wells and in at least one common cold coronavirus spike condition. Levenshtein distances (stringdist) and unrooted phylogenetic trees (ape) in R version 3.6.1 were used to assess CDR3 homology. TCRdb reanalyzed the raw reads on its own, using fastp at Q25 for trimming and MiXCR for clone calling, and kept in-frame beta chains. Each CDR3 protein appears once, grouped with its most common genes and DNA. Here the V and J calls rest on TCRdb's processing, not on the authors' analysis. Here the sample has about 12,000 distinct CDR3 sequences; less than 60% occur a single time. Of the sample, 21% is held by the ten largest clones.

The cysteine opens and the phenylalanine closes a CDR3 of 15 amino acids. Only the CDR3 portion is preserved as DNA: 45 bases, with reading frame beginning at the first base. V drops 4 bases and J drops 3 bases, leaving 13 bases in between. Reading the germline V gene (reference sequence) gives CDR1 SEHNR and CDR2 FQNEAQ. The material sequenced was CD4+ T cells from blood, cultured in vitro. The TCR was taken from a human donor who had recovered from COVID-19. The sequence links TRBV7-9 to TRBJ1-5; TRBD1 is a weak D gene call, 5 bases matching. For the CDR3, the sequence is CASSSGRTSNQPQHF. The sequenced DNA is TGTGCCAGCAGCTCAGGGCGGACTTCCAATCAGCCCCAGCATTTT. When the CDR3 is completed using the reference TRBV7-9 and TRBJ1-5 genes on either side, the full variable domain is DTGVSQNPRHKITKRGQNVTFRCDPISEHNRLYWYRQTLGQGPEFLTYFQNEAQLEKSRLLSDRFSAERPKGSFSTLEIQRTEQGDSAMYLCASSSGRTSNQPQHFGDGTRLSIL.